The entry below describes one T cell receptor beta chain. Its specific antigen is unknown. Per-nucleotide qualities are absent, and no much larger clonotype sits a single base away. The donors were healthy, HIV-negative adults who had no recently reported acute infections or vaccinations. Every donor was a Caucasian adult living in Nashville, Tennessee, USA. CD4+ T cells were enriched through magnetic negative selection, after which naive cells were positively selected on CD45RA and the remaining negative fraction served as the memory subset. Blood was collected by leukapheresis, and PBMCs were isolated by Ficoll-Histopaque density gradient centrifugation and then cryopreserved in liquid nitrogen vapor phase. Analytical flow cytometry was used to check the purity and quantity of every magnetically sorted T cell population. Genomic DNA was isolated from every sorted fraction and measured by UV absorbance on a Nanodrop 2000c.

Using the deep immunoSEQ assay, multiplex PCR amplified TCR CDR3 regions from genomic DNA. Genomic DNA extracted from each cell subset was distributed evenly over all wells of several immunoSEQ 96-well plates, and each plate served as one replicate. For sorted subsets, about 200 ng genomic DNA, equal to 30,000 or so T cell genomes, was loaded into each replicate PCR. Purified libraries were quantified with a Qubit 3.0 fluorometer, sized on a Bioanalyzer 2100, and re-quantified with the KAPA Library Quantification kit. Every immunoSEQ 96-well plate was sequenced on a separate single-read 150-cycle Illumina NextSeq 550 flow cell. Turning to the authors' computational methods: Because the immunoSEQ output held only junctional sequences and lacked quality scores, the filtering could not match the filtering applied to full-length reads. To assign V/J genes and CDR3, sequences were annotated against IMGT germline references using PyIR, a Python wrapper for IgBLAST v1.9. Reads were filtered out if the reads had weak V/J assignments (E-value above 1e-6), no CDR3, stop codons, out-of-frame junctions, or ambiguous translated residues. V3J clonotypes were defined by identical inferred V gene, J gene, and CDR3 amino acid sequence. Percentage overlap between repertoires was calculated by dividing the number of shared unique clonotypes by the size of the smaller repertoire. Three approaches were used to assess repertoire richness: RTK rarefaction, the Chao1 estimator, and Recon v2.1 estimates of unobserved clonotypes. OLGA was used to compute generation probabilities for all TCRbeta clonotypes that the gDNA method yielded from a few donors. In its TCRdb copy, this immuneACCESS table keeps in-frame sequences only and misses some clones. Where compared with another copy, unresolved V genes explain less than half of these, and the others have no known cause. V and J calls and clone size come straight from that table; D and trimming were deduced from the DNA. The sample has 1.6 million or so clones on record, 96% of them singletons. About 1% of the sample is in the top ten clones.

This record comes from a study of shared clonotypes between healthy human individuals (dated by TCRdb to about 2020). Context from the whole study: The cohort comprised a couple of women and three men aged 18 to 49 years. For each donor, CD4 naive and CD4 memory were each run on three plates, CD8 naive on two plates, and CD8 memory on one plate. To estimate repertoire size and how much clonotype sharing occurs between individuals, the study deeply sequenced the blood TCR repertoires of roughly 5 healthy adults. Different laboratories and diverse techniques were used to prepare libraries and sequence TCR repertoires, to increase sequencing depth and limit assay-specific biases. Leukapheresis yielded between about 0.94 and 10 billion PBMCs per donor.

Taken from the germline V gene, the CDR1 and CDR2 loops are SGHRS and YFSETQ. The CDR3 has 15 amino acids, counting the end cysteine and phenylalanine. This entry keeps only the CDR3 DNA: 45 bases, framed from base 1. Trimmed from V: 0 bases; trimmed from J: 6 bases; junction bases lacking a gene match: 5. What the research found in general, with its limitations: Rarefaction of sorted-subset datasets indicated incomplete sequencing despite the large sequencing depth. Naive subsets generally had larger estimated clonotype richness than memory subsets. Pairwise subsampling indicated that sequencing depth was expected to affect the degree of clonotype sharing among donors. When a handful of donors were compared, the shared fraction of clonotypes was about 5% for naive CD4, 3.5% to 4% for naive CD8, 2.3% for memory CD4, and about 0.36% for memory CD8. Higher generation probabilities were observed for clonotypes shared by all four sorted-subset donors than for non-shared clonotypes. Sampling was limited to blood, and TCR repertoires in tissue likely differ from TCR repertoires in blood. Because the study included only a small number of donors, the genetic and exposure-history diversity represented was limited.

The TCR comes from a young man in good health. Here the chain combines TRBV5-1 and TRBJ2-3; 9 bases in between match TRBD1. The source material was naive CD4+ T cells sorted from blood. This sample's cell subset or site label indicates: CD45RA+ positively selected. The bases are TGCGCCAGCAGCTTGGATGGGACAGGGTACGATACGCAGTATTTT. This encodes CASSLDGTGYDTQYF. Extended through the reference TRBV5-1 and TRBJ2-3 proteins, this CDR3 yields the full variable domain: KAGVTQTPRYLIKTRGQQVTLSCSPISGHRSVSWYQQTPGQGLQFLFEYFSETQRNKGNFPGRFSGRQFSNSRSEMNVSTLELGDSALYLCASSLDGTGYDTQYFGPGTRLTVL.